These 9 T cell receptor beta chains were sequenced from one sample in a study of T cell responses to AZD1222 COVID-19 vaccine. Method: immunoSEQ multiplex PCR; TCRdb's copy keeps in-frame clones and lacks some. The table includes 130,000 to 150,000 clones, around 84% detected once. The sample in question was peripheral blood, obtained 28 days after the second AZD1222 dose. All receptors come from an adult who received the AZD1222 COVID-19 vaccine.

The rearrangement links TRBV28 to TRBJ1-3; D unclear. V lost 7 bases, J lost 2 bases, and 9 bases lay in between. From germline, CDR1 is MDHEN and CDR2 SYDVKM. The CDR3 covers 13 residues. DNA of the CDR3: TGTGCCAGCAACCCAGGAGCTGGAAACACCATATATTTT. It yields the protein CASNPGAGNTIYF. The full variable domain, in which reference TRBV28 and TRBJ1-3 provide the parts outside the CDR3, is DVKVTQSSRYLVKRTGEKVFLECVQDMDHENMFWYRQDPGLGLRLIYFSYDVKMKEKGDIPEGYSVSREKKERFSLILESASTNQTSMYLCASNPGAGNTIYFGEGSWLTVV.

The V call is TRBV3-1 (or the pseudogene TRBV3-2), the J call TRBJ2-3; tentative D call: TRBD2 (5 bases). Trimming shortened V by 4 bases and J by 0 bases, and 20 bases separated the two germline ends. Germline assignment: CDR1 LGHDT and CDR2 YNNKEL (reference sequence). The CDR3 is 18 amino acids. The CDR3 DNA sequence: TGTGCCAGCAGCCCTCATTTGGGGAGATTACCTAGCACAGATACGCAGTATTTT. The encoded protein is CASSPHLGRLPSTDTQYF.

In its sample, this clone was seen once. This chain uses TRBV19 with TRBJ2-1, with TRBD1 matching over 7 bases. In germline, CDR1 is LNHDA, CDR2 SQIVND (reference sequence). The J segment lost 6 bases and the V segment lost 3 bases, leaving 8 bases of the junction unmatched. The CDR3 contains 15 residues. CDR3 DNA sequence: TGTGCCAGTAGTATCTCCGGACAGGCCAGCAATGAGCAGTTCTTC. Its translation is CASSISGQASNEQFF.

The V and J genes are TRBV27 and TRBJ2-7, with 8 bases that match TRBD1. Germline CDR1 reads MNHEY; CDR2 reads SMNVEV (reference sequence). Trimming at V came to 6 bases and at J to 4 bases, leaving 5 bases not matched to a gene. This CDR3 comprises 13 residues. CDR3 residues: CASRPTGVYEQYF. CDR3 in DNA: TGTGCCAGCAGGCCGACAGGGGTGTACGAGCAGTACTTC.

Only a few counts were recorded for this clone. The chain recombines TRBV30 with TRBJ1-5, with D maybe TRBD1 (6 bases). The CDR3 sequence is 14 residues long. Trimming removed 2 bases at V and 3 bases at J, with 11 bases between. Germline V lookup: CDR1 GTSNPN, CDR2 SVGIG (reference sequence). This CDR3 is CAWSTGNYNQPQHF. The CDR3 DNA sequence: TGTGCCTGGAGTACAGGGAATTACAATCAGCCCCAGCATTTT.

CDR3 region: CASSFGQGYSGNTIYF. The CDR3 DNA is TGTGCCAGCAGCTTCGGACAGGGCTACTCTGGAAACACCATATATTTT. The chain couples TRBV7-2 to TRBJ1-3; 8 bases line up with TRBD1. The CDR3 runs 16 residues. The germline gives CDR1 SGHTA, CDR2 FQGNSA. V lost 3 bases, J lost 0 bases, and 4 bases stayed unmatched.

The chain employs TRBV10-3 and TRBJ2-1; 8 nucleotides agree with TRBD2. Germline-derived CDR1 and CDR2 are ENHRY and SYGVKD. The CDR3 has 15 residues. J was trimmed by 4 bases and V by 7 bases; bases with no gene match: 9. This CDR3 reads CAIKSSGTLYNEQFF. The DNA for the CDR3 is TGTGCCATCAAAAGTAGCGGGACCCTTTACAATGAGCAGTTCTTC.

This chain connects TRBV11-3 to TRBJ2-1; D gene unclear. Germline lookup yields CDR1 SGHNT and CDR2 YENEEA. The ends were cut back, 5 bases at V and 0 bases at J, with 8 bases in the middle. The CDR3 totals 14 residues. This chain's CDR3 is CASSARSSYNEQFF. CDR3 coding DNA: TGTGCCAGCAGCGCCCGGAGCTCCTACAATGAGCAGTTCTTC.

The chain couples TRBV25-1 to TRBJ2-7, with TRBD1 identical over 7 bases. V trimming: 8 bases; J trimming: 6 bases; junction bases outside the gene matches: 10. Germline loops: CDR1 MGHDK, CDR2 SYGVNS. The CDR3 has 13 residues. CDR3 coding DNA: TGTGCCAGCGGCGTAAAACAGGGGCGCGAGCAGTACTTC. This sequence encodes CASGVKQGREQYF.